This TCR beta chain was captured by sequencing in a study of OX40 agonist ivuxolimab in advanced cancers. Study-level results: The CD4+ and CD8+ T cells in the blood had expanded clonally by week 6 at 0.1 to 3.0 mg/kg.

J was trimmed by 4 bases and V by 0 bases; bases with no gene match: 8. The CDR3 length is 18 residues. The germline CDR1 and CDR2 sequences are MGHDK and SYGVNS. Data came from immunoSEQ multiplex PCR; TCRdb stores just in-frame clones and leaves some out. This table has nearly 80,000 clones, more than 85% appearing once. As for this clone: What it binds is unknown.

This TCR was recovered from an adult with an advanced solid tumor such as melanoma, head and neck, liver or kidney cancer. The material sequenced was CD4+ or CD8+ T cells sorted from blood, taken in a trial of the OX40 agonist ivuxolimab. The chain combines TRBV25-1 with TRBJ2-3, with 12 bases aligning to TRBD2. The CDR3 sequence: CASSEYIRLAGVADTQYF. The CDR3 DNA is TGTGCCAGCAGTGAATATATTCGACTAGCGGGAGTGGCAGATACGCAGTATTTT.